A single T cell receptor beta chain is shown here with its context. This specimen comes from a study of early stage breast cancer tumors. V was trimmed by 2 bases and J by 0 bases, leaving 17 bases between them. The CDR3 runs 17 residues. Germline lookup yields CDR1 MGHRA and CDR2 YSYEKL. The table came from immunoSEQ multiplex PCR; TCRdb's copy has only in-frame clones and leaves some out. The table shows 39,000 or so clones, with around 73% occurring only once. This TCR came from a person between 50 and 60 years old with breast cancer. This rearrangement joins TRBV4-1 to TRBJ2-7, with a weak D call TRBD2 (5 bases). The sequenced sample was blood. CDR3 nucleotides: TGCGCCAGCAGCCAATTTTTCGGGATCTTAAGCTCCTACGAGCAGTACTTC. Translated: CASSQFFGILSSYEQYF.